These 3 T cell receptor beta chains were sequenced from one sample in a study of T cell clonality in common variable immunodeficiency. Study-wide results and caveats: In common variable immunodeficiency, TCR beta chains reportedly carried fewer deletions and N-nucleotide insertions.

The data were produced by immunoSEQ multiplex PCR, yet TCRdb's version contains in-frame clones alone and is incomplete. The sample holds over 20,000 clones, and no clone turns up only once. What these receptors recognize is not known. Sequences were obtained from peripheral blood mononuclear cells. The receptors were sampled from a human donor with common variable immunodeficiency.

This clone was detected ten times or more. The DNA read from the CDR3 is TGTGCCAGCAGCTTAACTCGGGCAACTAATGAAAAA. Its translation: CASSLTRATNEK. The full CDR3 protein reads CASSLTRATNEKLFF. V usage is TRBV7-2 and J usage is TRBJ1-4; no firm D call. The observed sequence ends 3 residues before the CDR3 terminus, with the missing tail filled in from the germline J gene. Per the germline V gene, CDR1 is SGHTA and CDR2 is FQGNSA. The CDR3 length is 15 residues. Trimming took off 2 bases at V and 0 bases at J, with 7 bases between the two ends. The full variable domain, rest sourced from reference TRBV7-2 and TRBJ1-4, is GAGVSQSPSNKVTEKGKDVELRCDPISGHTALYWYRQSLGQGLEFLIYFQGNSAPDKSGLPSDRFSAERTGGSVSTLTIQRTQQEDSAVYLCASSLTRATNEKLFFGSGTQLSVL.

This clone came up many times. Incomplete CDR3 DNA: TGTGCCAGCAGGTGGACTAGCACAGATACG. Its protein product is CASRWTSTDT. The whole CDR3 sequence is CASRWTSTDTQYF. This sequence joins TRBV2 and TRBJ2-3; weak D call: TRBD2 (5 bases). Read data end 3 residues before the CDR3 end; the end is taken from the germline J gene. The V and J ends lost 6 bases and 0 bases respectively, with 7 bases between them. This CDR3 spans 13 amino acids. The germline V gene encodes CDR1 SNHLY and CDR2 FYNNEI.

At least ten counts were recorded for this clone. The read terminates 3 residues before the CDR3 end, so the remaining end is supplied by the germline J gene. The chain is built from TRBV7-6 and TRBJ2-2, with D unclear. Trimming took 5 bases from V and 3 from J, leaving 10 bases between them. Looked up from germline, CDR1 is SGHVS and CDR2 is FNYEAQ. This CDR3 region has 14 residues. CDR3 sequence: CASSLRRDTGELFF. Partial CDR3 DNA: TGTGCCAGCAGCCTACGTAGGGACACCGGGGAG.